The 25 T cell receptor beta chains below all came from one sample that was sequenced in a study of T cells in Graves' hyperthyroidism and ophthalmopathy. Authors of the study amplified TCR beta CDR3 regions from RNA transcripts. The TCR CDR3 was amplified in a first-round RT-PCR using the HTBI primer set. TCRdb independently ran MiXCR on the multiplex PCR reads; one entry per CDR3 protein. The sample yields under 400,000 distinct CDR3 sequences, 15% to 20% seen once. The specimen sequenced was blood. Source of these receptors: a woman in her fifties or sixties with Graves' hyperthyroidism.

The gene calls are TRBV20-1 and TRBJ2-5; no firm D call. In germline, CDR1 is DFQATT, CDR2 SNEGSKA (reference sequence). V gave up 0 bases and J gave up 2 bases, with 7 bases separating them. The CDR3 runs 13 residues. Here the CDR3 reads CSARDWAQETQYF. The CDR3 DNA reads as TGCAGTGCTAGAGATTGGGCGCAAGAGACCCAGTACTTC.

This clonotype was seen more than once but under ten times. V and J are TRBV10-3 and TRBJ1-6; no definite D call. With 2 bases removed from V and 7 bases from J, the gap between germline ends came to 6 bases. CDR1 is ENHRY and CDR2 is SYGVKD in the germline V gene. The CDR3 is made up of 13 amino acids. This CDR3 is CAISEGENSPLHF. CDR3 bases: TGTGCCATCAGTGAGGGTGAGAATTCACCCCTCCACTTT.

In its sample, this clonotype was seen many times. The V call is TRBV7-8, the J call TRBJ1-1; D might be TRBD1 (5 bases). Germline values: CDR1 SGHVS, CDR2 FQNEAQ. CDR3 length equals 15 residues. Trimming removed 4 bases at V and 1 base at J, with 13 bases between. The CDR3 bases are TGTGCCAGCAGCTGGGGGAACGGACAGAACACTGAAGCTTTCTTT. Protein sequence: CASSWGNGQNTEAFF.

This clonotype has a handful of counts. The CDR3 coding sequence is TGCGCCAGCAGCGCAACGTCCGTAGCCCCCCAAGAGACCCAGTACTTC. Residues: CASSATSVAPQETQYF. The chain links TRBV5-1 to TRBJ2-5; D gene ambiguous. The CDR3 is 16 residues long. Trimming shortened V by 4 bases and J by 1 base, and 17 bases separated the two germline ends. CDR1 and CDR2 from the germline V gene are SGHRS and YFSETQ.

This clonotype was seen ten or more times. The chain has TRBV18 and TRBJ1-5, with 9 bases lining up with TRBD1. J was trimmed by 6 bases and V by 0 bases; bases with no gene match: 3. This CDR3 region has 15 residues. Germline V gives CDR1 KGHSH, CDR2 LQKENI. The CDR3, as DNA: TGTGCCAGCTCACCACCGACAGGGGGGAGTCAGCCCCAGCATTTT. Residues: CASSPPTGGSQPQHF.

The CDR3 nucleotides are TGTGCCAGCGGATCGCGGGAAGACTACAATGAGCAGTTCTTC. It is translated as CASGSREDYNEQFF. The V and J genes are TRBV7-9 and TRBJ2-1; possible D gene TRBD2, 6 bases. V was trimmed by 8 bases and J by 3 bases, leaving 14 bases between them. The CDR3 length is 14 residues. The germline V gene encodes CDR1 SEHNR and CDR2 FQNEAQ (reference sequence). Together with reference TRBV7-9 and TRBJ2-1, the CDR3 gives the full variable domain: DTGVSQNPRHKITKRGQNVTFRCDPISEHNRLYWYRQTLGQGPEFLTYFQNEAQLEKSRLLSDRFSAERPKGSFSTLEIQRTEQGDSAMYLCASGSREDYNEQFFGPGTRLTVL.

This clonotype came up a few times. This chain connects TRBV12-3 or TRBV12-4 to TRBJ2-1; D is undetermined. V was clipped by 7 bases and J by 0 bases, with 13 bases between them. This CDR3 comprises 15 residues. DNA for the CDR3: TGTGCCAGCACCACCCCGCAGAGCTCCTACAATGAGCAGTTCTTC. Protein product: CASTTPQSSYNEQFF.

This clonotype has more than one count but fewer than ten. V and J are TRBV3-1 and TRBJ2-1; D gene ambiguous. V was pared by 0 bases and J by 11 bases, with 11 bases between. The CDR3 totals 13 residues. The germline CDR1 and CDR2 sequences are LGHDT and YNNKEL (reference sequence). In nucleotides, the CDR3 is TGTGCCAGCAGCCAAGAGGGCCCCCCCAAGCAGTTCTTC. This codes for CASSQEGPPKQFF.

The CDR3 region is CASSYRPGENTEAFF. The CDR3 region has the DNA TGTGCCAGCAGTTACCGGCCTGGGGAGAACACTGAAGCTTTCTTT. The chain has TRBV6-2 or TRBV6-3 and TRBJ1-1, with D unclear. In germline, CDR1 is MNHEY, CDR2 SVGEGT. This CDR3 spans 15 amino acids. Trimming removed 2 bases from V and 1 base from J, with 11 bases in between.

This clonotype was detected many times. The chain joins TRBV2 to TRBJ1-1; D gene unclear. The CDR3 spans 14 residues. In germline, CDR1 is SNHLY, CDR2 FYNNEI. V lost 4 bases and J 5 bases, leaving 14 bases between the germline ends. This CDR3 reads CASSVEAGGTEAFF. The CDR3 DNA reads as TGTGCCAGCAGTGTCGAGGCGGGCGGTACTGAAGCTTTCTTT.

This clonotype has only a few counts. This chain connects TRBV19 to TRBJ1-5; the D is unclear. Trimming stripped 8 bases from V and 5 bases from J, with 16 bases between. The CDR3 is made up of 14 amino acids. Germline-derived CDR1 and CDR2 are LNHDA and SQIVND (reference sequence). The CDR3 sequence: CASGTPGTYQPQHF. In DNA, the CDR3 is TGTGCCAGTGGAACCCCGGGAACCTATCAGCCCCAGCATTTT.

CDR3 nucleotides: TGCAGCGTTGCCGGGACGAACTCCTACAATGAGCAGTTCTTC. Its protein is CSVAGTNSYNEQFF. V usage is TRBV29-1 and J usage is TRBJ2-1; D might be TRBD1 or TRBD2, each matching 5 bases. This CDR3 spans 14 amino acids. V gave up 4 bases and J gave up 0 bases, with 10 bases separating them. Germline V CDR1 and CDR2: SQVTM, ANQGSEA.

This clonotype has a count of ten or more. CDR3 sequence reads: CASSIEATGNQPQHF. The CDR3 region has the DNA TGTGCCAGTAGTATAGAAGCGACAGGCAATCAGCCCCAGCATTTT. This chain joins TRBV19 and TRBJ1-5; D may be TRBD1 (5 bases). This CDR3 is 15 amino acids long. Trimming cost V 0 bases and J 2 bases, with 8 bases left between them. The germline gives CDR1 LNHDA, CDR2 SQIVND (reference sequence).

This clonotype was seen more than once but under ten times. This chain uses TRBV6-6 with TRBJ1-6; D gene uncertain. CDR1 is MNHNY and CDR2 is SVGAGI in the germline V gene (reference sequence). CDR3 size: 15 residues. V was trimmed by 2 bases and J by 3 bases, leaving 8 bases between them. CDR3 in DNA: TGTGCCAGCAGTTACCCACTCAACTATAATTCACCCCTCCACTTT. It translates to CASSYPLNYNSPLHF.

This clonotype was seen many times. The chain uses TRBV27 and TRBJ2-3; 8 bases map to TRBD2. Trimming cost V 6 bases and J 0 bases; bases outside gene matches: 5. CDR1 is MNHEY, CDR2 SMNVEV, per germline (reference sequence). The CDR3 is 15 residues long. For the CDR3, the DNA is TGTGCCAGCAGACGGGGGGGCGCTAGCACAGATACGCAGTATTTT. Protein: CASRRGGASTDTQYF.

This clonotype was counted a few times. The chain combines TRBV15 with TRBJ1-6; 9 bases fit TRBD1. The germline gives CDR1 LNHNV, CDR2 YYDKDF (reference sequence). Trimming took 0 bases from V and 10 from J; bases not matched to a gene: 7. The CDR3 is 16 amino acids. The CDR3 DNA sequence: TGTGCCACCAGCAGAGAACATGACAGGGGGAACTCACCCCTCCACTTT. This sequence encodes CATSREHDRGNSPLHF. Based on the CDR3 plus reference TRBV15 and TRBJ1-6, the full variable domain is DAMVIQNPRYQVTQFGKPVTLSCSQTLNHNVMYWYQQKSSQAPKLLFHYYDKDFNNEADTPDNFQSRRPNTSFCFLDIRSPGLGDTAMYLCATSREHDRGNSPLHFGNGTRLTVT.

The V and J genes are TRBV27 and TRBJ2-7; D unclear. The CDR3 runs to 14 residues. Trimming pared 6 bases from V and 2 bases from J, leaving 14 bases between. The germline V gene has CDR1 MNHEY and CDR2 SMNVEV (reference sequence). The CDR3 DNA is TGTGCCAGCAGCTCGCCGTTCAAGCCCTACGAGCAGTACTTC. Translation gives CASSSPFKPYEQYF.

The sample holds a few counts of this clonotype. The chain links TRBV5-1 to TRBJ2-5; D not certain. Looked up from germline, CDR1 is SGHRS and CDR2 is YFSETQ. V dropped 3 bases and J dropped 1 base, with 10 bases sitting between them. The CDR3 totals 14 residues. Written as DNA, the CDR3 is TGCGCCAGCAGCTCCGGCTGGAGCCAAGAGACCCAGTACTTC. Amino acids: CASSSGWSQETQYF.

This clonotype was counted between two and nine times. This sequence joins TRBV3-1 and TRBJ2-1, with 9 bases matching TRBD1. Germline CDR1 reads LGHDT; CDR2 reads YNNKEL (reference sequence). After removal of 0 bases from V and 3 bases from J, the junction contained 3 bases not matched to a gene. This CDR3 is built from 16 residues. The CDR3 loop reads CASSQEVTGGYNEQFF. Written as DNA, the CDR3 is TGTGCCAGCAGCCAAGAAGTGACAGGGGGCTACAATGAGCAGTTCTTC.

The CDR3 DNA follows: TGTGCCGCTTCACAGGGGATGAACACTGAAGCTTTCTTT. It specifies CAASQGMNTEAFF. J is TRBJ1-1 and V is TRBV10-3, with 7 bases matching TRBD1. This CDR3 comprises 13 residues. V trimming: 11 bases; J trimming: 0 bases; junction bases outside the gene matches: 6. CDR1 is ENHRY, CDR2 SYGVKD, per germline.

This clonotype was observed a few times. CDR3 bases: TGTGCCAGCAGCTCCCAGGCGTGGGATGAGCAGTTCTTC. This translates into CASSSQAWDEQFF. This sequence joins TRBV7-3 and TRBJ2-1, with D unresolved. CDR3 length equals 13 residues. V lost 4 bases, J lost 8 bases, and 12 bases lay in between. CDR1 SGHTA and CDR2 FQGTGA come from the germline V gene.

The chain employs TRBV12-3 or TRBV12-4 and TRBJ1-1; tentative D call: TRBD1 (6 bases). V lost 5 bases and J 1 base, leaving 14 bases between the germline ends. The CDR3 sequence is 15 residues long. The CDR3 region has the DNA TGTGCCAGCAGTCATCCCGGGACAAAGAACACTGAAGCTTTCTTT. Protein sequence: CASSHPGTKNTEAFF.

This clonotype was counted at least ten times. The CDR3 coding sequence is TGCGCCAGCAGCTCCGGGACTAGCGGGAGGGCTGGTAATGAGCAGTTCTTC. This encodes CASSSGTSGRAGNEQFF. The chain carries TRBV5-1 and TRBJ2-1; 16 bases agree with TRBD2. Germline CDR1 SGHRS, CDR2 YFSETQ. The CDR3 is 17 residues long. Germline trimming cut 3 bases from V and 7 bases from J; bases unmatched to any gene: 7.

The genes are TRBV6-1 and TRBJ1-6, with 9 bases fitting TRBD1. The ends lost 11 bases at V and 7 bases at J; junction bases unmatched: 6. The length of the CDR3 is 13 residues. The germline V gene encodes CDR1 MNHNS and CDR2 SASEGT. This CDR3 reads CAGRDRENSPLHF. The CDR3 bases are TGTGCCGGCCGGGACAGGGAGAATTCACCCCTCCACTTT.

This clonotype was counted only a few times. The chain links TRBV28 to TRBJ2-7; the D gene is possibly TRBD1 (6 bases). Per germline, CDR1 MDHEN and CDR2 SYDVKM. The CDR3 totals 15 residues. Trimming took off 6 bases at V and 5 bases at J, with 20 bases between the two ends. The DNA for the CDR3 is TGTGCCAGCAGCCCCCCGGTAACAGGGTCTGACGAGCAGTACTTC. Amino acid sequence: CASSPPVTGSDEQYF.